This TCR beta chain was identified during a study of blood T cell repertoires in COVID-19. Study in general: PBMCs, B-cell-depleted T cells, or T cells provided the cDNA or gDNA that made up the material.

V shed 4 bases and J 0 bases; nucleotides not matched to a gene: 12. Per germline, CDR1 SGDLS and CDR2 YYNGEE. CDR3 length equals 18 residues. As originally analysed: Amplification of reference gene primers was used by the study to estimate nucleated cell counts. Produced via immunoSEQ multiplex PCR; TCRdb's table is partial and in-frame only. The DNA was the basis for D and trimming; V, J and clone size are from that table. The sample records 130,000 to 150,000 clones, 80% to 90% being singletons. The sequenced sample was peripheral blood. The TCR comes from a woman aged 45-59 years with acute or convalescent COVID-19. The chain has TRBV9 and TRBJ2-1; 8 bases match TRBD1. The CDR3 loop reads CASSPGQGAWSSYNEQFF. The DNA for the CDR3 is TGTGCCAGCAGCCCCGGCCAGGGGGCATGGAGCTCCTACAATGAGCAGTTCTTC.